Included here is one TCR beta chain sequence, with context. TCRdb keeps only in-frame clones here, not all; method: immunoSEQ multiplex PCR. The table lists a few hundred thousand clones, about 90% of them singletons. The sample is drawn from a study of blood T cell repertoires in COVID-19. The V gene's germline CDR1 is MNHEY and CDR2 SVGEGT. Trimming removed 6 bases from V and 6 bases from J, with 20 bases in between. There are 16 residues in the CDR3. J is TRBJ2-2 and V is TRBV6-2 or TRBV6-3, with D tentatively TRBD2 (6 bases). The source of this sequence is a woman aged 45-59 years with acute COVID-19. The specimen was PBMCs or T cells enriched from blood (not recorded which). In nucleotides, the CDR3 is TGTGCCAGCAGCCCTTTGGACTCCCGGAGGGCCGGGGAGCTGTTTTTT. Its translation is CASSPLDSRRAGELFF.